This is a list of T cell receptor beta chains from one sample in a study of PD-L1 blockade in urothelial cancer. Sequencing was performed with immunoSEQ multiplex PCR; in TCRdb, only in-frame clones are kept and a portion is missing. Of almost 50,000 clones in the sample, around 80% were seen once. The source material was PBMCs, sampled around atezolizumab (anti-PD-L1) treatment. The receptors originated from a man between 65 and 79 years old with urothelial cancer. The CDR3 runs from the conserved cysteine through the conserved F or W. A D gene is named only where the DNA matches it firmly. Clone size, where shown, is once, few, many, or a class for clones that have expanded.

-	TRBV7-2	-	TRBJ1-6	TGTGCCAGCAGCTTTTTCACGGGAACCCTCCACTTT	CASSFFTGTLHF
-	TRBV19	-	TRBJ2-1	TGTGCCAGTACCCAAGTAGTCGGAGTAGGTAGCAATGAGCAGTTCTTC	CASTQVVGVGSNEQFF
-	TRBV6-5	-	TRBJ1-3	TGTGCCAGCAGTCCCGGGGGGAGGTCTGGAAACACCATATATTTT	CASSPGGRSGNTIYF
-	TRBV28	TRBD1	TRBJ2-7	TGTGCCAGCAGTTCCCCTTGGACAGGGTCCTTAGAGCAGTACTTC	CASSSPWTGSLEQYF
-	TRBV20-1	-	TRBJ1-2	TGCAGTGCTAGAGGCCCGGAGCACTACACCTTC	CSARGPEHYTF
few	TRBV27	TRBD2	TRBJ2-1	TGTGCCAGCAGTTTATACGCGGGGGGGTCGAATGAGCAGTTCTTC	CASSLYAGGSNEQFF
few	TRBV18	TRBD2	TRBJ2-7	TGTGCCAGCTCACCGAGAGCGGGAGAGGTCGAGCAGTACTTC	CASSPRAGEVEQYF
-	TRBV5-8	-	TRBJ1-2	TGTGCCAGCAGTCTAAGGAGCTATGGCTACACCTTC	CASSLRSYGYTF
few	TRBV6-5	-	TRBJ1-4	TGTGCCAGCAGTTACGGGGGGGATGAAAAACTGTTTTTT	CASSYGGDEKLFF
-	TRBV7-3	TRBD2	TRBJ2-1	TGTGCCAGCAGCTCTTGGGTGAGGGGACTAATAAATGAGCAGTTCTTC	CASSSWVRGLINEQFF
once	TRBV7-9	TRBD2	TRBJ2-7	TGTGCCAGCAGCTCTACGTTGACTAGCGGGAGGATATACGAGCAGTACTTC	CASSSTLTSGRIYEQYF
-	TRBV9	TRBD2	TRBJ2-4	TGTGCCAGCAGCGACGGACTAGCGGGAGGGTTAAAAAAAGCCAAAAACATTCAGTACTTC	CASSDGLAGGLKKAKNIQYF
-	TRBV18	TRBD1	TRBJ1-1	TGTGCCAGCTCACCGAGGATAAACCGGGACAGCAACACTGAAGCTTTCTTT	CASSPRINRDSNTEAFF
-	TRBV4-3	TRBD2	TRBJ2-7	TGCGCCAGCAGCAAGACTAGCGGGGGGGAGTACGAGCAGTACTTC	CASSKTSGGEYEQYF
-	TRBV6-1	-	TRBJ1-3	TGTGCCAGCCTTCCGTCCAGGGCAGGAAACACCATATATTTT	CASLPSRAGNTIYF
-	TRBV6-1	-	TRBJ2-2	TGTGCCAGCAGTCTAATAGCGGAGAACACCGGGGAGCTGTTTTTT	CASSLIAENTGELFF
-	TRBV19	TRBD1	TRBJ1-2	TGTGCCAGTAGTCCGGGACAGGGTAACTATGGCTACACCTTC	CASSPGQGNYGYTF
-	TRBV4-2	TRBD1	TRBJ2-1	TGTGCCAGCAGCCAAGATCAAGGGACAGGGAACTACAATGAGCAGTTCTTC	CASSQDQGTGNYNEQFF
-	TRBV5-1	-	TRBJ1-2	TGCGCCAGCAGCTTGGAGGCAGGGGCGCGGTATGGCTACACCTTC	CASSLEAGARYGYTF
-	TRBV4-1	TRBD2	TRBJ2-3	TGCGCCAGCAGCCAAACTAGCGGGAGGGTAGATACGCAGTATTTT	CASSQTSGRVDTQYF
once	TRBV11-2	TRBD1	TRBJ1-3	TGTGCCAGCAGCTTTACCCCGACAGGGAGCTCTGGAAACACCATATATTTT	CASSFTPTGSSGNTIYF
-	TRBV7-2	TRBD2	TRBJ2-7	TGTGCCAGCAGCTTGGGGAGCGGGAGGGCCTACGTCTACGAGCAGTACTTC	CASSLGSGRAYVYEQYF